Below are 23 T cell receptor delta chains sequenced from a single sample in a study of gamma-delta T cells after stem cell transplantation (dated by TCRdb to the mid-2010s). The method behind the library was RT-PCR. The sample was run on an Illumina MiSeq. With CATT, TCRdb called clones again from the public reads; duplicate DNA rows were later joined. This sample is represented by some 5,800 delta-chain clones; approximately 1.9% of them were singletons. The ten largest clones take up approximately 19% of the sample. Material for sequencing was gamma-delta T cells. Receptors were obtained from a human donor. It is not recorded whose cells these are; they may come from a transplant donor.

Concerning this clone itself: A single base is all that separates this from a far larger clone, so a read error is likely. Other DNA sequences of this sample code for an identical CDR3. CDR3 sequence reads: CACDTVALNTDKLIF. The DNA for the CDR3 is TGTGCCTGTGACACAGTTGCCCTTAACACCGATAAACTAATCTTT. The chain has TRDV2 and TRDJ1; the D is unclear. The V gene's germline CDR1 is GEAIGNYY and CDR2 EKD. The CDR3 extends over 15 amino acids.

This clone is medium-sized in the sample. The same CDR3 also results from other DNA sequences found in this sample. Here the CDR3 reads CACDALDAGGRKLGDKLIF. The CDR3 DNA sequence: TGTGCCTGTGACGCGCTCGATGCTGGGGGAAGAAAATTAGGTGATAAACTCATCTTT. V usage is TRDV2 and J usage is TRDJ1; 8 bases match TRDD3. This CDR3 spans 19 amino acids. Germline loops: CDR1 GEAIGNYY, CDR2 EKD. Trimming removed 3 bases from V and 5 bases from J; junction bases left unmatched: 22.

On this clone itself: Only one base separates this from a far larger clonotype, so it likely reflects a read error. Distinct nucleotide sequences in the sample also encode this CDR3. The rearrangement joins TRDV2 to TRDJ1, with D tentatively TRDD3 (6 bases). The germline gives CDR1 GEAIGNYY, CDR2 EKD. There are 14 residues in the CDR3. CDR3 in amino acids: CACDAVGGTDKLIF. CDR3 DNA: TGTGCCTGTGACGCGGTGGGGGGGACCGATAAGCTCATCTTT.

This clone occurred a few times. One base separates it from a far larger clone, so it is likely a read error. The same CDR3 is also encoded by other DNA sequences in this sample. The V gene is TRDV2, the J gene TRDJ1; 12 positions agree with TRDD3. This CDR3 has 17 residues. CDR1 is GEAIGNYY and CDR2 is EKD in the germline V gene. J was trimmed by 1 base and V by 7 bases; bases with no gene match: 12. CDR3 sequence: CACDFVLGDTPTDKLIF. In DNA, the CDR3 is TGTGCCTGCGATTTCGTACTGGGGGATACCCCCACCGATAAACTCATCTTT.

About this clone: The protein given by TCRdb reflects a much larger clone and differs at residue 13 from this DNA's translation, likely from a read error; the protein shown is the DNA's translation. V is TRDV2 and J is TRDJ1; 13 bases match TRDD3. The junction had 10 bases not matched to a gene; V was cut back by 0 bases and J by 1 base. Germline-derived CDR1 and CDR2 are GEAIGNYY and EKD. The length of the CDR3 is 19 residues. CDR3 in amino acids: CACDTVGLGDTSITDKLIF. Written as DNA, the CDR3 is TGTGCCTGTGACACCGTGGGACTGGGGGATACGTCAATCACCGATAAACTCATCTTT.

The chain has TRDV2 and TRDJ1; 11 nucleotides align to TRDD3. The CDR3 totals 17 residues. Germline CDR1 and CDR2: GEAIGNYY and EKD. V was clipped by 0 bases and J by 2 bases; unmatched bases: 7. The chain's CDR3 is CACDTIDGGYATDKLIF. The CDR3 DNA sequence: TGTGCCTGTGACACCATCGATGGGGGATACGCTACCGATAAACTCATCTTT.

This clone has ten or more counts. CDR3 sequence reads: CALGDLGGVFLIYWGIRSSPATAQLFF. The CDR3 DNA sequence: TGTGCTCTTGGGGACCTGGGCGGGGTGTTCCTTATTTACTGGGGGATACGGTCCTCCCCGGCGACAGCACAACTCTTCTTT. The rearrangement joins TRDV1 to TRDJ2, with 13 bases aligning to TRDD3. CDR1 and CDR2 from the germline V gene are TSWWSYY and QGS. V lost 3 bases and J lost 4; bases outside the gene matches: 35. CDR3 size: 27 residues.

This clone was seen a few times. TCRdb's listed protein matches a much larger clone and diverges from this DNA's translation at residue 12, likely through a read error; the protein shown comes from the DNA. The V call is TRDV2, the J call TRDJ1, with 13 bases identical to TRDD3. From germline, CDR1 is GEAIGNYY and CDR2 EKD. The V gene end was trimmed by 3 bases and the J gene end by 5 bases; junction bases not matched to a gene: 14. CDR3 length: 18 amino acids. Here the CDR3 reads CACDLLLGDTRGPDKLIF. The CDR3 region has the DNA TGTGCCTGTGACTTGTTACTGGGGGATACGCGGGGCCCGGATAAACTCATCTTT.

This clone counts as medium-sized. This CDR3 reads CACDRMGDNTDKLIF. The CDR3 nucleotides are TGTGCCTGTGACAGAATGGGGGATAACACCGATAAACTCATCTTT. This chain links TRDV2 with TRDJ1, with TRDD3 matching 9 bases. Germline values: CDR1 GEAIGNYY, CDR2 EKD. J was trimmed by 0 bases and V by 2 bases; bases with no gene match: 3. This CDR3 has 15 residues.

This chain uses TRDV2 with TRDJ1; 9 bases fit TRDD3. The germline V gene has CDR1 GEAIGNYY and CDR2 EKD. The CDR3 length is 20 residues. Trimming cost V 0 bases and J 1 base; bases outside gene matches: 17. The CDR3 DNA sequence: TGTGCCTGTGACACCGTACAGGGGTTCCCTACTGGGGGACCCACCGATAAACTCATCTTT. Its protein is CACDTVQGFPTGGPTDKLIF.

Worth noting for this clone: The translation of this DNA and the TCRdb protein of a much larger clone differ at residue 14, probably owing to a read error; the protein shown here is translated from the DNA. This chain connects TRDV2 to TRDJ3, with TRDD3 as a possible D gene (6 bases). This CDR3 has 19 amino acids. Germline CDR1 GEAIGNYY, CDR2 EKD. The CDR3 bases are TGTGCCTGTGACACTCCGGGGATGACGGGCTCCTGGGACGCCCGACAGATGTTTTTC. This sequence encodes CACDTPGMTGSWDARQMFF.

By share, this clone ranks as medium-sized. This rearrangement joins TRDV2 to TRDJ3; 9 bases fit TRDD3. The trim removed 0 bases at V and 0 bases at J, leaving 11 bases unmatched. Germline V gives CDR1 GEAIGNYY, CDR2 EKD. The CDR3 spans 21 residues. The CDR3 loop reads CACDTGNLGDPSSWDTRQMFF. Written as DNA, the CDR3 is TGTGCCTGTGACACCGGAAATCTGGGGGATCCAAGCTCCTGGGACACCCGACAGATGTTTTTC.

This clone was picked up a small number of times. The protein recorded in TCRdb matches a much larger clone and deviates from this DNA's translation at residue 5, suggesting a read error; the protein here is obtained by translating the DNA. V and J are TRDV2 and TRDJ1, with no clear D. This CDR3 has 13 amino acids. Trimming pared 3 bases from V and 1 base from J, leaving 8 bases between. CDR1 and CDR2 from the germline V gene are GEAIGNYY and EKD. In nucleotides, the CDR3 is TGTGCCTGTGACGCCTGGACCACCGATAAACTCATCTTT. This encodes CACDAWTTDKLIF.

This clone has at least ten counts. V and J are TRDV2 and TRDJ1; possibly TRDD3 for D (5 bases). Germline-derived CDR1 and CDR2 are GEAIGNYY and EKD. V was pared by 4 bases and J by 1 base, with 21 bases between. The CDR3 is 17 residues long. CDR3 nucleotide sequence: TGTGCCTGTGATGAGATGGGGACAACCCGAATCACCGATAAACTCATCTTT. It specifies CACDEMGTTRITDKLIF.

This clone came up a few times. This sequence may be a read error, since a much larger clone differs from it by one base. Other DNA sequences in the sample encode the same CDR3. This chain uses TRDV2 with TRDJ1; 11 bases fit TRDD3. The CDR3 loop spans 19 amino acids. Trimming removed 1 base from V and 3 bases from J; junction bases left unmatched: 15. Germline V gene lookup returns CDR1 GEAIGNYY and CDR2 EKD. The DNA of the CDR3 is TGTGCCTGTGACACTCTTAATTTACTGGGGGATAGGGATGCCGATAAACTCATCTTT. Protein sequence: CACDTLNLLGDRDADKLIF.

This clone was recorded a few times. A far larger clone lies a single base away; this is likely a read error. Additional DNA sequences in this sample encode the identical CDR3. The rearrangement links TRDV2 to TRDJ1; possibly TRDD2 or TRDD3 for D (5 bases each). This CDR3 is built from 15 residues. Per germline, CDR1 GEAIGNYY and CDR2 EKD. In DNA, the CDR3 is TGCGCCTGTGACCTACTGGCGCAAGAAGCCGATAAACTCATCTTT. This sequence encodes CACDLLAQEADKLIF.

The CDR3 region has the DNA TGTGCCTGTGACGGACTCAGAGACGCCGTGGGATTGTACACCGATAAACTCATCTTT. It codes for CACDGLRDAVGLYTDKLIF. The V call is TRDV2, the J call TRDJ1; weak D call: TRDD3 (5 bases). The germline CDR1 and CDR2 sequences are GEAIGNYY and EKD. Trimming removed 3 bases at V and 0 bases at J, with 25 bases between. This CDR3 is 19 amino acids long.

To note about this clone: TCRdb assigns this DNA the protein of a much larger clone, which departs from its translation at residue 5; this likely reflects a read error, and the protein shown comes from translating the DNA. V and J are TRDV2 and TRDJ1; 11 bases agree with TRDD3. V shed 3 bases and J 3 bases; nucleotides not matched to a gene: 5. CDR1 is GEAIGNYY, CDR2 EKD, per germline. This CDR3 is 15 amino acids long. For the CDR3, the DNA is TGTGCCTGTGACGGCCTGGGGGATACCCCCGATAAACTCATCTTT. Its protein is CACDGLGDTPDKLIF.

This clone was observed a few times. The mismatch at residue 11 between this DNA's translation and the TCRdb protein of a much larger clone likely reflects a read error; the protein shown is translated from the DNA. The CDR3 reads CACDTVQGGGYNTDKLIF. The CDR3 DNA sequence: TGTGCCTGTGACACCGTACAGGGCGGGGGATATAACACCGATAAACTCATCTTT. The chain carries TRDV2 and TRDJ1; 8 positions agree with TRDD3. V lost 0 bases to trimming and J lost 0 bases; unmatched junction nucleotides: 11. CDR3 length: 18 residues. Per the germline V gene, CDR1 is GEAIGNYY and CDR2 is EKD.

Worth noting for this clone: Mismatch with germline at one junction end may stem from a read error. Other DNA sequences in the sample encode the same CDR3. This chain joins TRDV2 and TRDJ1, with 9 bases identical to TRDD3. The CDR3 is made up of 21 amino acids. Germline CDR1 and CDR2: GEAIGNYY and EKD. CDR3 protein: CACDTLQRTGGTKSGSDKLIF. As DNA, the CDR3 is TGTGCGTGTGACACCCTCCAGCGTACTGGGGGAACAAAGAGCGGGAGCGATAAACTCATCTTT.

This clone has only a few counts. A far larger clone differs by one base, so this is likely a read error. The same CDR3 also results from other DNA sequences found in this sample. The chain employs TRDV2 and TRDJ1; perhaps TRDD3 as D (5 bases). The CDR3 runs 18 residues. Trimming took off 1 base at V and 2 bases at J, with 22 bases between the two ends. From germline, CDR1 is GEAIGNYY and CDR2 EKD. The CDR3 loop reads CACDTWGPAGVPTDKLIF. DNA for the CDR3: TGTGCCTGTGACACTTGGGGACCAGCGGGGGTCCCTACCGATAAACTCATCTTT.

This clone is labeled as medium-sized. The rearrangement links TRDV2 to TRDJ1, with 11 bases that match TRDD3. The CDR3 has 19 amino acids. The V gene end was trimmed by 4 bases and the J gene end by 0 bases; junction bases not matched to a gene: 15. CDR1 and CDR2 from the germline V gene are GEAIGNYY and EKD. In nucleotides, the CDR3 is TGTGCCTGTGATCCCTTGGTGGGGGATACGCCGAAGAACACCGATAAACTCATCTTT. Translated: CACDPLVGDTPKNTDKLIF.

This clone has more than one count but fewer than ten. This may be a read error: a much more frequent sequence differs by one nucleotide. Other DNA sequences within the sample encode an identical CDR3. This sequence joins TRDV2 and TRDJ1; 9 positions match TRDD3. The CDR3 totals 19 residues. Germline V gene sequence: CDR1 GEAIGNYY, CDR2 EKD. CDR3 coding DNA: TGCGCCTGTGACACGATCCTACCTACTGGGGGAAGGGGAACCGATAAACTCATCTTT. Its translation: CACDTILPTGGRGTDKLIF.